The clone carrying this T cell receptor (beta chain) was counted a few times. The germline V gene has CDR1 MDHEN and CDR2 SYDVKM. V was shortened by 4 bases and J by 3 bases, with 7 bases between the two germline ends. The CDR3 runs to 13 residues. Original analysis: For nucleated cells, counts were estimated from reference gene primer amplification. Some clones are missing from TCRdb's copy, which holds only in-frame ones; the method was immunoSEQ multiplex PCR. V, J and clone size reflect that table, while D and trimming were determined from the DNA. The sample lists more than 150,000 clones; 70% to 80% were seen once. The cohort comprised adults aged roughly 18 to 95 years residing in 20 to 25 US areas. Either two negative PCRs, clearance, or symptom resolution qualified Cohort 3 donors as recovered. The data derive from a study of blood T cell repertoires in COVID-19. Study-wide background: Material from acute and convalescent COVID-19 was sourced from the United States, Italy and Spain.

The origin of this receptor is a woman aged 45 to 65 who had recovered from COVID-19. This chain joins TRBV28 and TRBJ1-3; unclear D gene. The specimen sequenced was PBMCs or T cells enriched from blood (not recorded which). This CDR3 is CASSSGGGNTIYF. DNA of the CDR3: TGTGCCAGCAGTTCGGGAGGTGGAAACACCATATATTTT.